This paragraph covers one T cell receptor beta chain sequence. CDR3 length: 14 residues. The germline CDR1 and CDR2 sequences are SGHTA and FQGNSA. V dropped 4 bases and J dropped 5 bases, with 13 bases sitting between them. This sample was included in a study of T-cell memory formation after mild COVID-19. TCRdb reanalysed the 5' RACE reads using MiXCR and keeps one entry per CDR3 protein. The sample contains 500,000 to 550,000 distinct CDR3 sequences, roughly 21% of which appear only once. Specimen: PBMCs or a T cell subset sorted from them (not recorded which). The TCR comes from an adult woman who had mild COVID-19 (a few samples of this study predate the infection). Cell type and time point are not known. The rearrangement uses TRBV7-2 and TRBJ2-3; the D gene is possibly TRBD1 (5 bases). Written as DNA, the CDR3 is TGTGCCAGCAGCTCGACCAGGGTCGGAGATACGCAGTATTTT. Its translation is CASSSTRVGDTQYF.